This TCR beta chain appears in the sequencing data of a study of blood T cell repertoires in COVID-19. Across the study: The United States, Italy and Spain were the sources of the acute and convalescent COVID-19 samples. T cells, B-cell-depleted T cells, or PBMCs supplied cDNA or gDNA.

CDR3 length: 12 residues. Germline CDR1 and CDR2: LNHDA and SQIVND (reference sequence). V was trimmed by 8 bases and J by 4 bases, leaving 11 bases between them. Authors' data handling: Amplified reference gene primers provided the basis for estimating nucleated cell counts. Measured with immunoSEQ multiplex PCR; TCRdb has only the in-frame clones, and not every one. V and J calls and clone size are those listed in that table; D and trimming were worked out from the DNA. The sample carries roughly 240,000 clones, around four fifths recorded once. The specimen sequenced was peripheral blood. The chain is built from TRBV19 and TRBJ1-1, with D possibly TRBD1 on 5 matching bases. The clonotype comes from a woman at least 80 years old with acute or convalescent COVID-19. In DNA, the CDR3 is TGTGCCAGTCTCGGGGGGGGCACTGAAGCTTTCTTT. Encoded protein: CASLGGGTEAFF. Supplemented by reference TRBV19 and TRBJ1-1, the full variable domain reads DGGITQSPKYLFRKEGQNVTLSCEQNLNHDAMYWYRQDPGQGLRLIYYSQIVNDFQKGDIAEGYSVSREKKESFPLTVTSAQKNPTAFYLCASLGGGTEAFFGQGTRLTVV.